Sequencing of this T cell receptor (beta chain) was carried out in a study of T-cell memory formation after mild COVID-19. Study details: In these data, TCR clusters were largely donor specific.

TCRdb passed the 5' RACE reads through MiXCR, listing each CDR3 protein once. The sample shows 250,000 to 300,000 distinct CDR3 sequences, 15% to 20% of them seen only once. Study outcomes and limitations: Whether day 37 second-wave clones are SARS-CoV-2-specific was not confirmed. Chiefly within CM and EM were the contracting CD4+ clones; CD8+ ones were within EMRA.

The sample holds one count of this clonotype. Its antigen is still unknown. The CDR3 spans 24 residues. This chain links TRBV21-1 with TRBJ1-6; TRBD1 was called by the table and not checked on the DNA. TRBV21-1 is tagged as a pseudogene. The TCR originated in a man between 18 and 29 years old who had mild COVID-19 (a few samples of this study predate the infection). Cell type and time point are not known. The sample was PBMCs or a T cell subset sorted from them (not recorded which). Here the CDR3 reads CASSKGAGQGFGVHPSSYNSPLHF. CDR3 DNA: TGTGCCAGCAGCAAAGGGGCCGGACAGGGCTTCGGGGTTCATCCGAGCTCCTATAATTCACCCCTCCACTTT.